This is a list of T cell receptor beta chains from one sample in a study of T cells after yellow fever vaccination. TCRdb re-called the 5' RACE reads through MiXCR, storing one row per CDR3 protein. In the table there are 150,000 to 200,000 distinct CDR3 sequences, approximately 6.2% of which are singletons. The sequences come from CD4+ T cells sorted from PBMCs, collected on the day of the first yellow fever vaccination. The receptors originated from a man aged 18 to 30 who received the YFV17D yellow fever vaccine. CDR3s include the opening cysteine and the closing phenylalanine or tryptophan. D genes are given only for firm matches. A row's size may be missing; if present it is once, few, many or a size class.

J,size,D,V,DNA,CDR3
TRBJ2-7,many,.,TRBV12-3/TRBV12-4,TGTGCCAGCAGCTTGCAGGGAGCCTACGAGCAGTACTTC,CASSLQGAYEQYF
TRBJ1-5,many,.,TRBV5-1,TGCGCCAGCAGCTTAAATCCGGGAGAAGGGCAGCCCCAGCATTTT,CASSLNPGEGQPQHF
TRBJ1-1,few,.,TRBV10-3,TGTGCCATCAGTGAGTCAGGAGTCACTGAAGCTTTCTTT,CAISESGVTEAFF
TRBJ1-1,many,.,TRBV7-3,TGTGCCAGCAGCTTAACGTCCAGGGACACTGAAGCTTTCTTT,CASSLTSRDTEAFF
TRBJ2-6,few,.,TRBV5-8,TGTGCCAGCAGCTTAGGACTAACCTCTGGGGCCAACGTCCTGACTTTC,CASSLGLTSGANVLTF
TRBJ1-3,few,.,TRBV4-1,TGCGCCAGCAGCCAAGAGGAGGGTGCCACTGGAAACACCATATATTTT,CASSQEEGATGNTIYF
TRBJ2-3,many,.,TRBV7-2,TGTGCCAGCAGCTTACAACTCAGTCTAGATACGCAGTATTTT,CASSLQLSLDTQYF
TRBJ1-2,.,TRBD1,TRBV5-5,TGTGCCAGCAGCATGAGGCTTCCGGGACAGGGTGGCTACACCTTC,CASSMRLPGQGGYTF
TRBJ1-3,few,TRBD1,TRBV5-5,TGTGCCAGCAGCTTGAACAGGGGGCCTGGAAACACCATATATTTT,CASSLNRGPGNTIYF
TRBJ2-5,few,TRBD2,TRBV20-1,TGCAGTGCTAGGTCGGGGGGGACTGGGGACCAGTACTTC,CSARSGGTGDQYF
TRBJ1-6,.,TRBD1,TRBV18,TGTGCCAGCTCACCCCCTGGACAGGGGAACTCACCCCTCCACTTT,CASSPPGQGNSPLHF
TRBJ2-1,many,.,TRBV7-7,TGTGCCAGCAGCCCCCCCGGGGACAAAGCTGAGCAGTTCTTC,CASSPPGDKAEQFF
TRBJ2-3,.,.,TRBV30,TGTGCCTGGAGTGTATACCTGCGCGGGGCGGCAGATACGCAGTATTTT,CAWSVYLRGAADTQYF
TRBJ2-3,.,.,TRBV23-1,TGCGCCAGCAGATATTCCGGGACGCCCGCAGATACGCAGTATTTT,CASRYSGTPADTQYF
TRBJ1-2,few,.,TRBV27,TGTGCCAGCAGTCCGCCCGGGCTGCAGTATGGCTACACCTTC,CASSPPGLQYGYTF
TRBJ2-3,many,TRBD2,TRBV3-1,TGTGCCAGCAGCCGGACTAGCGAGGGGGATACGCAGTATTTT,CASSRTSEGDTQYF
TRBJ2-7,few,.,TRBV5-4,TGTGCCAGCAGCTTGGGGGGGGAGTCTTCCTACGAGCAGTACTTC,CASSLGGESSYEQYF
TRBJ1-6,few,.,TRBV20-1,TGCAGTGCCCGGTCCAATAATTCACCCCTCCACTTT,CSARSNNSPLHF
TRBJ2-5,many,.,TRBV4-2,TGTGCCAGCAGCCAAGCAGGAGGGCAGGAGACCCAGTACTTC,CASSQAGGQETQYF
TRBJ2-2,many,.,TRBV7-2,TGTGCCAGCAGCAAGAGACTCTCGAACACCGGGGAGCTGTTTTTT,CASSKRLSNTGELFF
TRBJ1-6,many,.,TRBV20-1,TGCAGTGCTAGAGGTGGGGCCCATAGCTATAATTCACCCCTCCACTTT,CSARGGAHSYNSPLHF
TRBJ1-5,few,.,TRBV3-1,TGTGCCAGCAGCCAAGGGCTAAGGCAGCCCCAGCATTTT,CASSQGLRQPQHF
TRBJ2-5,.,.,TRBV7-2,TGTGCCAGCAGCTCTCAGGGCGGTGGAGGAGAGACCCAGTACTTC,CASSSQGGGGETQYF
TRBJ1-6,many,.,TRBV29-1,TGCAGCGTTGCTGGTGACACCAGATCACCCCTCCACTTT,CSVAGDTRSPLHF
TRBJ2-2,many,.,TRBV5-6,TGTGCCAGCAGCTTGATGTTCGGGCCTTACACCGGGGAGCTGTTTTTT,CASSLMFGPYTGELFF
TRBJ2-3,few,.,TRBV7-9,TGTGCCAGCAGCAAAGAAGCGGGTACGAGCACAGATACGCAGTATTTT,CASSKEAGTSTDTQYF
TRBJ1-5,.,.,TRBV20-1,TGCAGTGCCGTCTCGGGGACGAACGATCAGCCCCAGCATTTT,CSAVSGTNDQPQHF
TRBJ2-3,many,TRBD1,TRBV5-1,TGCGCCAGCAGCCCACAGGGGGCCTCGGCAGATACGCAGTATTTT,CASSPQGASADTQYF